These 24 T cell receptor beta chains came from one sample sequenced in a study of shared clonotypes between healthy human individuals. Generated by immunoSEQ multiplex PCR, the TCRdb table keeps only in-frame clones and is missing some. The repertoire holds about 1 million clones, with about 77% as singletons. The source material was memory CD4+ T cells sorted from blood. This sample's subset: CD45RA-negative fraction. These receptors originate from a man in his late teens or twenties in good health.

A few counts support this clone. The chain links TRBV5-5 to TRBJ2-1, with D perhaps matching TRBD1 (6 bases). Germline assignment: CDR1 SGHKS and CDR2 YYEKEE (reference sequence). CDR3 size: 16 residues. The V gene lost 4 bases and the J gene lost 1 base, with 15 bases spanning the gap. The CDR3 nucleotides read TGTGCCAGCAGCACTTATACAGGGAAATCCTACAATGAGCAGTTCTTC. This codes for CASSTYTGKSYNEQFF.

In its sample, this clone was seen a few times. The chain carries TRBV6-5 and TRBJ1-5; D possibly corresponds to TRBD1 (6 bases). The V end lost 6 bases, the J end lost 5 bases, and 14 bases lay between the germline ends. The V gene's germline CDR1 is MNHEY and CDR2 SVGAGI. CDR3 length: 14 residues. CDR3 nucleotides: TGTGCCAGCAGGAAATCGGGGGCCCATCAGCCCCAGCATTTT. This encodes CASRKSGAHQPQHF.

This clone occurred a few times. V usage is TRBV27 and J usage is TRBJ2-7; no definite D call. The CDR3 runs to 12 residues. V lost 5 bases to trimming and J lost 6 bases, with 11 bases between them. Germline V CDR1 and CDR2: MNHEY, SMNVEV (reference sequence). Written as DNA, the CDR3 is TGTGCCAGCAGTGCCTCCCTTGGCGAGCAGTACTTC. This sequence encodes CASSASLGEQYF.

The sample holds one count of this clone. This sequence joins TRBV28 and TRBJ2-7; 10 bases map to TRBD2. Trimming cost V 9 bases and J 1 base; bases outside gene matches: 6. The CDR3 sequence is 14 residues long. Germline V lookup: CDR1 MDHEN, CDR2 SYDVKM. CDR3: CASQISGRSYEQYF. The CDR3 region has the DNA TGTGCCAGTCAAATTAGCGGGAGGTCCTACGAGCAGTACTTC.

The rearrangement uses TRBV5-1 and TRBJ2-1; 15 nucleotides agree with TRBD2. From germline, CDR1 is SGHRS and CDR2 YFSETQ. The ends lost 7 bases at V and 9 bases at J; junction bases unmatched: 8. This CDR3 is 15 amino acids long. CDR3 nucleotides: TGCGCCAGCCACGTAGGACTAGCGGGGGGGCGTGAGCAGTTCTTC. Encoded protein: CASHVGLAGGREQFF.

The chain uses TRBV18 and TRBJ2-1, with D maybe TRBD2 (6 bases). The CDR3 covers 15 residues. With 1 base removed from V and 5 bases from J, the gap between germline ends came to 12 bases. CDR1 and CDR2 from the germline V gene are KGHSH and LQKENI. The CDR3, as DNA: TGTGCCAGCTCACCACGGGGACTCACCGACAATGAGCAGTTCTTC. Translating it yields CASSPRGLTDNEQFF.

V and J are TRBV14 and TRBJ1-6; tentatively, D is TRBD1 (5 bases). Between the trimmed V and J ends, which lost 3 bases and 6 bases, there was a span of 12 bases. The CDR3 consists of 15 residues. Germline values: CDR1 SGHDN, CDR2 FVKESK. CDR3 loop: CASSQEGLVNSPLHF. CDR3 nucleotides: TGTGCCAGCAGCCAGGAGGGACTAGTTAATTCACCCCTCCACTTT.

The gene calls are TRBV5-4 and TRBJ2-1; D might be TRBD2 (5 bases). The germline gives CDR1 SGHNT, CDR2 YYREEE (reference sequence). The CDR3 totals 14 residues. Trimming took 1 base from V and 7 from J, leaving 12 bases between them. The DNA of the CDR3 is TGTGCCAGCAGCTTGTCGGCTAGCAGAAATGAGCAGTTCTTC. Amino acids: CASSLSASRNEQFF. Together with reference TRBV5-4 and TRBJ2-1, the CDR3 gives the full variable domain: ETGVTQSPTHLIKTRGQQVTLRCSSQSGHNTVSWYQQALGQGPQFIFQYYREEENGRGNFPPRFSGLQFPNYSSELNVNALELDDSALYLCASSLSASRNEQFFGPGTRLTVL.

This chain uses TRBV28 with TRBJ1-5, with unresolved D. CDR3 length: 14 residues. The germline gives CDR1 MDHEN, CDR2 SYDVKM. V was pared by 5 bases and J by 0 bases, with 8 bases between. The CDR3 reads CASSQDGSNQPQHF. CDR3 nucleotides: TGTGCCAGCAGTCAGGACGGTAGCAATCAGCCCCAGCATTTT.

This clone was seen repeatedly, ten times or more. CDR3 coding DNA: TGCGCCAGCACCCGGGGCGGGAACACTGAAGCTTTCTTT. Amino acids: CASTRGGNTEAFF. V is TRBV10-2 and J is TRBJ1-1; D might be TRBD1 (5 bases). V lost 7 bases to trimming and J lost 1 base, with 10 bases between them. Germline values: CDR1 WSHSY, CDR2 SAAADI. The CDR3 is 13 residues long.

This chain uses TRBV5-3 with TRBJ2-2, with 8 bases that match TRBD1. TRBV5-3 is sorted into the ORF group, with uncertain function. The CDR3 consists of 15 residues. The ends lost 8 bases at V and 5 bases at J; junction bases unmatched: 11. CDR3 coding DNA: TGTGCCAGCATCCGTCAGCAGGGGGCGACCGGGGAGCTGTTTTTT. This sequence encodes CASIRQQGATGELFF.

To note about this clone: This sample also contains other DNA sequences that code for the same CDR3. J is TRBJ2-7 and V is TRBV5-4, with D perhaps assigned TRBD1 or TRBD2 (5 bases each). Germline V gene lookup returns CDR1 SGHNT and CDR2 YYREEE (reference sequence). The CDR3 sequence is 13 residues long. V was clipped by 1 base and J by 2 bases, with 7 bases between them. DNA for the CDR3: TGTGCCAGCAGCTTGCCGGGGCCCTACGAGCAGTACTTC. Encoded protein: CASSLPGPYEQYF. The full variable domain, completed using reference TRBV5-4 and TRBJ2-7, is ETGVTQSPTHLIKTRGQQVTLRCSSQSGHNTVSWYQQALGQGPQFIFQYYREEENGRGNFPPRFSGLQFPNYSSELNVNALELDDSALYLCASSLPGPYEQYFGPGTRLTVT.

CDR3 nucleotide sequence: TGTGCCAGCTCACCAGGGAACGGGATGCTCTTGGGATCCATAAATGAAAAACTGTTTTTT. Translating gives CASSPGNGMLLGSINEKLFF. The gene calls are TRBV18 and TRBJ1-4; D call uncertain. Trimming pared 2 bases from V and 5 bases from J, leaving 27 bases between. CDR1 and CDR2 from the germline V gene are KGHSH and LQKENI. There are 20 residues in the CDR3.

This clone came up a few times. The chain combines TRBV6-1 with TRBJ1-5; D is unclear. The V and J ends lost 5 bases and 4 bases respectively, with 9 bases between them. Per germline, CDR1 MNHNS and CDR2 SASEGT. The CDR3 is 13 residues long. CDR3 sequence: CASSLRVNQPQHF. DNA of the CDR3: TGTGCCAGCAGTCTAAGAGTTAATCAGCCCCAGCATTTT.

The CDR3 here is CASSGGGTQPQHF. In DNA, the CDR3 is TGCGCCAGCAGTGGGGGGGGAACGCAGCCCCAGCATTTT. The rearrangement links TRBV10-1 to TRBJ1-5; perhaps TRBD1 as D (5 bases). Germline lookup yields CDR1 WNHNN and CDR2 SYGVQD (reference sequence). The CDR3 extends over 13 amino acids. V was trimmed by 4 bases and J by 7 bases, leaving 11 bases between them.

This clone was seen just once. The genes are TRBV19 and TRBJ1-2; D unresolved. Trimming took 7 bases from V and 6 from J, leaving 15 bases between them. Germline-derived CDR1 and CDR2 are LNHDA and SQIVND (reference sequence). The CDR3 has 13 residues. The chain's CDR3 is CASTTEGWNGYTF. The CDR3 DNA reads TGTGCCAGTACTACAGAGGGCTGGAATGGCTACACCTTC.

The gene calls are TRBV7-2 and TRBJ2-3; 10 nucleotides align to TRBD2. CDR3 length: 16 amino acids. Germline assignment: CDR1 SGHTA and CDR2 FQGNSA. Trimming removed 5 bases from V and 5 bases from J; junction bases left unmatched: 10. CDR3 in amino acids: CASSPQAGGAGDTQYF. The CDR3 nucleotides are TGTGCCAGCAGCCCCCAAGCGGGAGGGGCAGGAGATACGCAGTATTTT.

The rearrangement joins TRBV30 to TRBJ2-7, with TRBD1 matching 11 bases. CDR3 length: 14 residues. Germline lookup yields CDR1 GTSNPN and CDR2 SVGIG (reference sequence). With V trimmed by 1 base and J by 5 bases, 4 bases remained unmatched. The CDR3 DNA sequence: TGTGCCTGGAGTGGGACAGGGGGCTACAACGAGCAGTACTTC. Translating gives CAWSGTGGYNEQYF.

This chain connects TRBV5-8 to TRBJ2-5; D may be TRBD1 or TRBD2 (5 bases each). CDR1 and CDR2 (germline): SGHTS, YDEGEE. Between the trimmed V and J ends, which lost 2 bases and 5 bases, there was a span of 16 bases. CDR3 length: 15 amino acids. Here the CDR3 DNA reads TGTGCCAGCAGCTTAGGGGACGGAGCAAGGGAGACCCAGTACTTC. Its protein is CASSLGDGARETQYF. The entire variable domain, with the rest obtained from reference TRBV5-8 and TRBJ2-5, is as follows: EAGVTQSPTHLIKTRGQQATLRCSPISGHTSVYWYQQALGLGLQFLLWYDEGEERNRGNFPPRFSGRQFPNYSSELNVNALELEDSALYLCASSLGDGARETQYFGPGTRLLVL.

The chain combines TRBV2 with TRBJ1-3, with TRBD1 identical over 9 bases. Trimming at V came to 5 bases and at J to 0 bases, leaving 8 bases not matched to a gene. CDR1 is SNHLY, CDR2 FYNNEI, per germline. This CDR3 contains 17 residues. The CDR3 protein is CASSISGTGNSGNTIYF. In DNA, the CDR3 is TGTGCCAGCAGTATCTCCGGGACAGGGAACTCTGGAAACACCATATATTTT. The full variable domain, completed using reference TRBV2 and TRBJ1-3, is EPEVTQTPSHQVTQMGQEVILRCVPISNHLYFYWYRQILGQKVEFLVSFYNNEISEKSEIFDDQFSVERPDGSNFTLKIRSTKLEDSAMYFCASSISGTGNSGNTIYFGEGSWLTVV.

The chain couples TRBV14 to TRBJ2-2; 10 nucleotides align to TRBD2. The CDR3 runs 16 residues. The V gene end was trimmed by 2 bases and the J gene end by 4 bases; junction bases not matched to a gene: 4. Germline values: CDR1 SGHDN, CDR2 FVKESK. Here the CDR3 reads CASSQLAGDLTGELFF. CDR3 nucleotides: TGTGCCAGCAGCCAACTAGCGGGGGACCTCACCGGGGAGCTGTTTTTT.

This clone appeared a few times. The sample contains more than one DNA sequence encoding this CDR3. This chain links TRBV10-3 with TRBJ2-1; D is possibly TRBD2 (5 bases). CDR1 and CDR2 (germline): ENHRY, SYGVKD. Trimming removed 2 bases from V and 7 bases from J, with 6 bases in between. The CDR3 contains 12 residues. CDR3 sequence: CAISEAGNEQFF. In DNA, the CDR3 is TGTGCCATCAGTGAGGCGGGTAATGAGCAGTTCTTC.

This clone was detected only once. V usage is TRBV5-4 and J usage is TRBJ1-6, with unresolved D. CDR3 size: 14 residues. The germline V and J ends were trimmed by 6 bases and 7 bases, with 14 bases remaining between them. Germline CDR1 reads SGHNT; CDR2 reads YYREEE (reference sequence). CDR3 amino acids: CASTPQGVNSPLHF. CDR3 nucleotides: TGTGCCAGCACCCCTCAAGGAGTAAATTCACCCCTCCACTTT.

Only a few counts were recorded for this clone. The V gene is TRBV18, the J gene TRBJ2-6; D is undetermined. This CDR3 spans 17 amino acids. Trimming cost V 0 bases and J 0 bases, with 9 bases left between them. Germline CDR1 KGHSH, CDR2 LQKENI. The CDR3 DNA reads TGTGCCAGCTCACCACCGGCGCGGACCTCTGGGGCCAACGTCCTGACTTTC. Protein: CASSPPARTSGANVLTF.